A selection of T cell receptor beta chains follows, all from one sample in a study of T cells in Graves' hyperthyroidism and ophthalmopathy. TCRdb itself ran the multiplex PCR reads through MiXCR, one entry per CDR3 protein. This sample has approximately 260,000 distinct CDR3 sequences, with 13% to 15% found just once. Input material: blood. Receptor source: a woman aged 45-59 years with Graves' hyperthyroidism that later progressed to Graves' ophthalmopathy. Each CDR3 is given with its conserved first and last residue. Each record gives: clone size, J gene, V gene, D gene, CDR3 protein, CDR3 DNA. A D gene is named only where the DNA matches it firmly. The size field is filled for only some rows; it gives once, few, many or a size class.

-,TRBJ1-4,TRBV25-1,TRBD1,CASSNHRGANEKLFF,TGTGCCAGCAGTAACCACAGGGGGGCTAATGAAAAACTGTTTTTT
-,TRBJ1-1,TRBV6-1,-,CASSVQNGGTEAFF,TGTGCCAGCAGTGTTCAGAATGGGGGCACTGAAGCTTTCTTT
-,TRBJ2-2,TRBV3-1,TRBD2,CASSQELADYGELFF,TGTGCCAGCAGCCAAGAACTAGCGGATTACGGGGAGCTGTTTTTT
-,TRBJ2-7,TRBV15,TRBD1,CATYGTGTKNTYEQYF,TGTGCCACCTATGGGACAGGGACAAAAAATACCTACGAGCAGTACTTC
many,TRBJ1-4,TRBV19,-,CASSWDTVGDEKLFF,TGTGCCAGTAGTTGGGACACGGTCGGGGATGAAAAACTGTTTTTT
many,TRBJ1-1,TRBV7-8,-,CASSRPGDLTEAFF,TGTGCCAGCAGCCGCCCGGGGGACCTCACTGAAGCTTTCTTT
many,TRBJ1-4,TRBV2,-,CASTPSSEKLFF,TGTGCCAGCACTCCTTCTAGTGAAAAACTGTTTTTT
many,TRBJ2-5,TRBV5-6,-,CASSKIGEETQYF,TGTGCCAGCAGCAAGATAGGAGAAGAGACCCAGTACTTC
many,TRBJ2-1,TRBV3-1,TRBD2,CASSLGMAGGSYNEQFF,TGTGCCAGCAGCCTGGGTATGGCGGGAGGCTCCTACAATGAGCAGTTCTTC
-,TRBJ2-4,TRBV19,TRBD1,CASSEPGQHKNIQYF,TGTGCCAGTAGTGAGCCGGGACAGCACAAAAACATTCAGTACTTC
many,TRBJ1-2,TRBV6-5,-,CASSYSTGNYGYTF,TGTGCCAGCAGTTACTCCACCGGGAACTATGGCTACACCTTC
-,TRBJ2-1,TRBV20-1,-,CIPQGGNEQFF,TGCATCCCGCAGGGAGGCAATGAGCAGTTCTTC
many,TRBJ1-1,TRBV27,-,CASSSSGGVMNTEAFF,TGTGCCAGCAGTTCCTCAGGAGGGGTAATGAACACTGAAGCTTTCTTT
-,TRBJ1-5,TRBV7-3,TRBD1,CASSFGQGNQPQHF,TGTGCCAGCAGCTTCGGACAGGGTAATCAGCCCCAGCATTTT
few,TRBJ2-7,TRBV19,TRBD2,CASSITSAISYKQYF,TGTGCCAGTAGTATCACTAGCGCAATCTCCTACAAGCAGTACTTC
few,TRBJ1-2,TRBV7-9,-,CASSLSQVEGYTF,TGTGCCAGCAGCTTATCACAGGTGGAGGGCTACACCTTC
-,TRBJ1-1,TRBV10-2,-,CASSESNLDAFF,TGCGCCAGCAGTGAGTCCAACTTGGACGCTTTCTTT
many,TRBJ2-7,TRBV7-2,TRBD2,CASSVTSSSSYEQYF,TGTGCCAGCAGCGTGACTAGCTCCAGCTCCTACGAGCAGTACTTC
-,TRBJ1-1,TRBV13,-,CASSPRQGTEAFF,TGTGCCAGCAGCCCCCGGCAGGGTACTGAAGCTTTCTTT
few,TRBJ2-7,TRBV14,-,CASSQGRPTGFYEQYF,TGTGCCAGCAGCCAAGGACGTCCCACAGGGTTCTACGAGCAGTACTTC
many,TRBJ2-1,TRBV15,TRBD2,CATSSTASSGRAGQFF,TGTGCCACCAGCAGTACGGCGTCCAGCGGGAGGGCCGGGCAGTTCTTC
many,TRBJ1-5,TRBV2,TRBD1,CASSVGTGRFQPQHF,TGTGCCAGCAGCGTTGGGACAGGGAGGTTTCAGCCCCAGCATTTT
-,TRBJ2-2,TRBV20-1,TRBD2,CSARDFSGSSGELFF,TGCAGTGCTAGAGACTTTAGCGGGAGCAGCGGGGAGCTGTTTTTT
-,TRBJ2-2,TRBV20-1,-,CSATPPGAGELFF,TGCAGTGCTACCCCACCTGGGGCCGGGGAGCTGTTTTTT
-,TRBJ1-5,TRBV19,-,CASRSRLRNQPQHF,TGTGCCAGTAGGAGTCGGCTTCGCAATCAGCCCCAGCATTTT
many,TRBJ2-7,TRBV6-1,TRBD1,CASRLTGVNEQYF,TGTGCCAGCAGACTGACAGGGGTCAACGAGCAGTACTTC
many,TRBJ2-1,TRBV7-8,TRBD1,CASSLQGVTYNEQFF,TGTGCCAGCAGCTTACAGGGGGTAACCTACAATGAGCAGTTCTTC
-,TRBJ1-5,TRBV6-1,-,CASSEFGPDFNQPQHF,TGTGCCAGCAGTGAATTCGGGCCAGATTTCAATCAGCCCCAGCATTTT
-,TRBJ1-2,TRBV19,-,CASRPRGATYGYTF,TGTGCCAGTAGGCCGAGAGGGGCCACCTATGGCTACACCTTC
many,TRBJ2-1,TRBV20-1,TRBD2,CSARDTSGNPEQFF,TGCAGTGCTAGAGATACTAGCGGGAATCCTGAGCAGTTCTTC
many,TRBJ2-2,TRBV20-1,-,CSAREGGGRIGELFF,TGCAGTGCTAGAGAAGGGGGAGGAAGAATCGGGGAGCTGTTTTTT
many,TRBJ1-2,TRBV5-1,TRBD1,CASSLTGGANYGYTF,TGCGCCAGCAGCTTGACAGGGGGCGCTAACTATGGCTACACCTTC
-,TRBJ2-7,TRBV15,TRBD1,CATSRDIAGGSEQYF,TGTGCCACCAGCAGAGATATCGCAGGGGGCAGCGAGCAGTACTTC
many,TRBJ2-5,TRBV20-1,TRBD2,CSATGLAGMKTQYF,TGCAGTGCTACGGGACTAGCGGGAATGAAGACCCAGTACTTC
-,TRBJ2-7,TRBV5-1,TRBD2,CASSWILLAGESSYEQYF,TGCGCCAGCAGCTGGATACTACTAGCGGGAGAAAGCTCCTACGAGCAGTACTTC
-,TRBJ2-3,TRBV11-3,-,CASRTGTSTDTQYF,TGTGCCAGCAGAACCGGGACTAGCACAGATACGCAGTATTTT
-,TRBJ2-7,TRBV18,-,CASSPLDRIYEQYF,TGTGCCAGCTCACCGCTCGACAGAATCTACGAGCAGTACTTC
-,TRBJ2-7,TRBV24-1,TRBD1,CATGTGTGHEQYF,TGTGCCACCGGGACCGGGACAGGACACGAGCAGTACTTC
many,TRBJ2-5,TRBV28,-,CASSFSPETQYF,TGTGCCAGCAGTTTCAGTCCCGAGACCCAGTACTTC
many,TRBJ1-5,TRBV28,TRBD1,CASSPTGGARNQPQHF,TGTGCCAGCAGTCCCACAGGGGGCGCGCGCAATCAGCCCCAGCATTTT
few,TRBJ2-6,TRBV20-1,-,CSAIDYTGANVLTF,TGCAGTGCTATCGACTACACTGGGGCCAACGTCCTGACTTTC
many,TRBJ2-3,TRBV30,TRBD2,CAWSPGAGADTQYF,TGTGCCTGGAGTCCTGGAGCGGGAGCAGATACGCAGTATTTT
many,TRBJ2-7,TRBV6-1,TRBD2,CASSGLAGAGYEQYF,TGTGCCAGCAGCGGGCTAGCGGGAGCAGGGTACGAGCAGTACTTC
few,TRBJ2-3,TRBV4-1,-,CASSPYGGLITDTQYF,TGCGCCAGCAGCCCCTATGGGGGGCTAATCACAGATACGCAGTATTTT
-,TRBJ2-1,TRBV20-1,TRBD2,CSARDGLAGGNEQFF,TGCAGTGCTAGAGATGGGCTAGCGGGAGGCAATGAGCAGTTCTTC
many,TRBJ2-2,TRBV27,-,CASSFLLGGELFF,TGTGCCAGCAGTTTTCTCCTCGGCGGGGAGCTGTTTTTT
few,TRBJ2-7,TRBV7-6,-,CASSSTSPGHYEQYF,TGTGCCAGCAGCTCGACGTCTCCCGGACACTACGAGCAGTACTTC
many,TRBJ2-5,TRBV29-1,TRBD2,CSVEGGLAGGEVRQETQYF,TGCAGCGTTGAAGGCGGTCTAGCGGGAGGGGAAGTGAGACAAGAGACCCAGTACTTC
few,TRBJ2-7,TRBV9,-,CASSAGDYEQYF,TGTGCCAGCAGCGCCGGAGATTACGAGCAGTACTTC
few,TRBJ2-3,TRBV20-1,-,CSAPVGTGDTQYF,TGCAGTGCTCCCGTCGGAACGGGAGATACGCAGTATTTT
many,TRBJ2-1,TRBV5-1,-,CASSPSVSSYNEQFF,TGCGCCAGCAGCCCTAGCGTGAGCTCCTACAATGAGCAGTTCTTC
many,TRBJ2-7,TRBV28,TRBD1,CASSVRQGPSGEQYF,TGTGCCAGCAGCGTAAGACAGGGGCCTTCGGGAGAGCAGTACTTC
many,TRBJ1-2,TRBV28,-,CASSPPGAIGYTF,TGTGCCAGCAGCCCGCCGGGGGCGATAGGCTACACCTTC